These 21 T cell receptor beta chains originate from one sample sequenced in a study of blood T cells in healthy people across ages (dated by TCRdb to 2013 to 2016). Receptor amplification or capture employed 5' RACE. The reads were generated on an Illumina HiSeq 2500. A second PCR of about 7 to 12 cycles was run with a J-beta primer mix and a sample-barcoded 5' primer. TCRdb reprocessing: public reads trimmed at Q25 with fastp, clones called with MiXCR, in-frame beta chains kept. Each CDR3 protein gets just one entry, which takes the most common genes and DNA from the rows behind it. The sample includes over 500,000 distinct CDR3 sequences, with 52% observed a single time. Approximately 13% of the sample is taken by the ten largest. Sequenced: blood. These TCRs come from an elderly woman in good health.

This clonotype occurred many times. The chain is built from TRBV28 and TRBJ2-1; weak D call: TRBD2 (5 bases). The CDR3 consists of 15 residues. The V end lost 6 bases, the J end lost 5 bases, and 17 bases lay between the germline ends. Germline CDR1 MDHEN, CDR2 SYDVKM. The CDR3 DNA reads as TGTGCCAGCAGGACTAACCGGCGGCCGCACAATGAGCAGTTCTTC. This encodes CASRTNRRPHNEQFF.

Worth noting for this clonotype: A much larger clone lies a single base off, so this may be a read error. This sequence joins TRBV20-1 and TRBJ1-4; D is unresolved. The germline V gene encodes CDR1 DFQATT and CDR2 SNEGSKA (reference sequence). This CDR3 is 16 amino acids long. The V gene lost 0 bases and the J gene lost 8 bases, with 19 bases spanning the gap. The chain's CDR3 is CSARDRLAPEVEKLFF. CDR3 DNA sequence: TGCAGTGCTAGAGATAGATTGGCCCCGGAGGTGGAAAAACTGTTTTTT.

V is TRBV4-3 and J is TRBJ1-2; 8 bases line up with TRBD1. This CDR3 comprises 16 residues. J was trimmed by 3 bases and V by 0 bases; bases with no gene match: 6. Per the germline V gene, CDR1 is LGHNA and CDR2 is YSLEER. CDR3 region: CASSQDLAGGDYGYTF. In nucleotides, the CDR3 is TGCGCCAGCAGCCAAGATTTGGCAGGGGGCGACTATGGCTACACCTTC.

In its sample, this clonotype was seen a few times. CDR3 amino acids: CASSVDERNTEAFF. The DNA for the CDR3 is TGTGCCAGCAGCGTAGACGAGCGGAACACTGAAGCTTTCTTT. The chain links TRBV9 to TRBJ1-1; D gene ambiguous. V lost 0 bases and J 1 base, leaving 7 bases between the germline ends. The CDR3 consists of 14 residues. Germline V lookup: CDR1 SGDLS, CDR2 YYNGEE. Variable domain in full (rest from reference TRBV9 and TRBJ1-1): DSGVTQTPKHLITATGQRVTLRCSPRSGDLSVYWYQQSLDQGLQFLIQYYNGEERAKGNILERFSAQQFPDLHSELNLSSLELGDSALYFCASSVDERNTEAFFGQGTRLTVV.

This clonotype was observed at least ten times. The V gene is TRBV3-1, the J gene TRBJ2-5; possible D gene TRBD1, 5 bases. The ends were cut back, 2 bases at V and 5 bases at J, with 12 bases in the middle. The CDR3 spans 14 residues. Germline assignment: CDR1 LGHDT and CDR2 YNNKEL (reference sequence). The DNA for the CDR3 is TGTGCCAGCAGCCAACCAGGGTATCGGGAGACCCAGTACTTC. The encoded protein is CASSQPGYRETQYF.

The chain has TRBV20-1 and TRBJ2-2; D is ambiguous. This CDR3 is built from 15 residues. V shed 0 bases and J shed 4 bases, with 12 bases lying between them. Germline V gives CDR1 DFQATT, CDR2 SNEGSKA (reference sequence). CDR3 loop: CSARDGSHPTGELFF. Here the CDR3 DNA reads TGCAGTGCTAGAGATGGGTCCCACCCCACCGGGGAGCTGTTTTTT.

Regarding this clonotype: A much larger clone lies one base from this, so it may be a read error. The rearrangement uses TRBV20-1 and TRBJ1-2; D is possibly TRBD1 (5 bases). The germline CDR1 and CDR2 sequences are DFQATT and SNEGSKA (reference sequence). Trimming stripped 2 bases from V and 4 bases from J, with 17 bases between. This CDR3 has 15 residues. In nucleotides, the CDR3 is TGCAGTGCTAGAACGGTCAGGGAGGAAGGCTATGGCTACACCTTC. Protein product: CSARTVREEGYGYTF.

The J gene is TRBJ2-3, the V gene TRBV15; no reliable D call. Trimming shortened V by 0 bases and J by 1 base, and 8 bases separated the two germline ends. CDR1 and CDR2 (germline): LNHNV, YYDKDF (reference sequence). This CDR3 comprises 15 residues. CDR3 amino acids: CATSREGKGTDTQYF. CDR3 sequence (DNA): TGTGCCACCAGCAGAGAGGGAAAGGGCACAGATACGCAGTATTTT.

V and J are TRBV4-3 and TRBJ1-6; a possible D gene is TRBD1 (5 bases). This CDR3 spans 15 amino acids. V was shortened by 1 base and J by 5 bases, with 9 bases between the two germline ends. The germline V gene encodes CDR1 LGHNA and CDR2 YSLEER. The CDR3 loop is CASSQARANNSPLHF. Here the CDR3 DNA reads TGCGCCAGCAGCCAAGCCAGGGCCAATAATTCACCCCTCCACTTT.

This clonotype was found once. The V call is TRBV7-6, the J call TRBJ2-7, with 9 positions matching TRBD2. TRBJ2-5 explains the end of the DNA better; the J call may be wrong. The CDR3 length is 16 residues. Germline loops: CDR1 SGHVS, CDR2 FNYEAQ. The CDR3 region is CASSLASGTSRETQYF. Here the CDR3 DNA reads TGTGCCAGCAGCTTAGCGTCTGGGACTAGCAGGGAGACCCAGTACTTC.

The V call is TRBV4-1, the J call TRBJ1-2; 8 bases match TRBD1. The junction had 8 bases not matched to a gene; V was cut back by 1 base and J by 4 bases. Germline V lookup: CDR1 MGHRA, CDR2 YSYEKL. The CDR3 has 16 amino acids. This CDR3 is CASSQVVGDRIYGYTF. CDR3 nucleotide sequence: TGCGCCAGCAGCCAAGTCGTTGGGGACAGGATCTATGGCTACACCTTC.

This clonotype was observed many times. This rearrangement joins TRBV6-1 to TRBJ1-6; tentative D call: TRBD1 (5 bases). The V gene's germline CDR1 is MNHNS and CDR2 SASEGT. This CDR3 has 14 amino acids. V was cut by 6 bases and J by 9 bases, with 15 bases left in between. The CDR3 reads CASRTGLLGSPLHF. The CDR3 DNA follows: TGTGCCAGCAGGACGGGGCTCCTTGGTTCACCCCTCCACTTT.

On this clonotype itself: It may be a read error: a sequence one base away is much more abundant. CDR3 amino acids: CASRFPPFNYGYTF. The CDR3 region has the DNA TGTGCCAGCAGGTTCCCTCCCTTTAACTATGGCTACACCTTC. The rearrangement joins TRBV12-3 or TRBV12-4 to TRBJ1-2; D remains unclear. The CDR3 is 14 residues long. V was trimmed by 6 bases and J by 1 base, leaving 12 bases between them.

V usage is TRBV2 and J usage is TRBJ2-1; D may be TRBD1 (6 bases). Germline V gene lookup returns CDR1 SNHLY and CDR2 FYNNEI. With 6 bases removed from V and 9 bases from J, the gap between germline ends came to 9 bases. There are 11 residues in the CDR3. The CDR3 loop is CASRGAGEQFF. CDR3 bases: TGTGCCAGCAGGGGGGCGGGTGAGCAGTTCTTC. The full variable domain, in which reference TRBV2 and TRBJ2-1 provide the parts outside the CDR3, is EPEVTQTPSHQVTQMGQEVILRCVPISNHLYFYWYRQILGQKVEFLVSFYNNEISEKSEIFDDQFSVERPDGSNFTLKIRSTKLEDSAMYFCASRGAGEQFFGPGTRLTVL.

This clonotype was counted a few times. V gene TRBV11-2 combines with J gene TRBJ2-7, with TRBD1 identical over 8 bases. In germline, CDR1 is SGHAT, CDR2 FQNNGV. V lost 5 bases and J lost 6; bases outside the gene matches: 9. The CDR3 runs 14 residues. This CDR3 reads CASSPTRQGPEQYF. The CDR3 DNA follows: TGTGCCAGCAGCCCCACCAGACAGGGGCCCGAGCAGTACTTC.

This chain connects TRBV27 to TRBJ2-5; D may correspond to TRBD1 or TRBD2 (5 bases each). CDR3 length: 20 residues. V was shortened by 6 bases and J by 2 bases, with 31 bases between the two germline ends. Germline lookup yields CDR1 MNHEY and CDR2 SMNVEV (reference sequence). The CDR3 region has the DNA TGTGCCAGCAGAGTTTATCGTCCCACGGGATCAGCAAGGGGTCAAGAGACCCAGTACTTC. This gives the protein CASRVYRPTGSARGQETQYF.

The table lists this clonotype with many counts. The chain combines TRBV28 with TRBJ2-7; D gene uncertain. The germline V and J ends were trimmed by 5 bases and 1 base, with 9 bases remaining between them. CDR1 is MDHEN and CDR2 is SYDVKM in the germline V gene. The CDR3 totals 13 residues. CDR3 nucleotide sequence: TGTGCCAGCAGTCCCCCCGGGTCCTACGAGCAGTACTTC. This encodes CASSPPGSYEQYF.

This rearrangement joins TRBV20-1 to TRBJ1-2; a weak D match, TRBD1 (5 bases). Germline V gene lookup returns CDR1 DFQATT and CDR2 SNEGSKA (reference sequence). The CDR3 has 12 residues. The CDR3 sequence is CSAERAGSGYTF. DNA of the CDR3: TGCAGCGCCGAGCGGGCAGGGTCTGGCTACACCTTC.

The chain uses TRBV28 and TRBJ1-1; D not certain. V lost 7 bases, J lost 0 bases, and 15 bases lay in between. The CDR3 is 15 amino acids. Germline V gene data show CDR1 as MDHEN and CDR2 as SYDVKM. CDR3 amino acids: CASTSSTRLNTEAFF. In nucleotides, the CDR3 is TGTGCCAGCACCTCTTCGACACGCTTGAACACTGAAGCTTTCTTT.

The chain joins TRBV29-1 to TRBJ2-7; unclear D gene. From germline, CDR1 is SQVTM and CDR2 ANQGSEA. This CDR3 contains 15 residues. Trimming shortened V by 4 bases and J by 3 bases, and 19 bases separated the two germline ends. CDR3 residues: CSVVTALDQLYEQYF. The CDR3 bases are TGCAGCGTTGTAACAGCCCTAGACCAACTCTACGAGCAGTACTTC.

As regards this clonotype: The junction departs from the called germline gene at one end, perhaps through a read error. This chain uses TRBV7-9 with TRBJ1-4; D is undetermined. This CDR3 has 16 amino acids. CDR1 is SEHNR, CDR2 FQNEAQ, per germline (reference sequence). The CDR3 is CASSLGSATTHEKLFF. Written as DNA, the CDR3 is TGTGCCAGCAGCTTAGGCTCAGCTACAACTCATGAAAAACTGTTTTTT.